This entry concerns a single T cell receptor (beta chain). The data stem from a study of blood T cell repertoires in COVID-19. Across the whole study: COVID-19 samples, acute and convalescent, were from the United States, Italy and Spain.

Original handling: Reference gene primer amplification in the assay estimated nucleated cell counts. Repertoires were generated with immunoSEQ multiplex PCR, while TCRdb's copy carries only in-frame clones and drops some. Clone size and the V and J calls come from that table; the DNA yielded D and trimming. In the table there are approximately 65,000 clones, just over 70% of which are singletons. This CDR3 has 16 residues. The V end was cut by 0 bases, the J end by 0 bases, with 11 bases between. Looked up from germline, CDR1 is SGHAT and CDR2 is FQNNGV. Cohorts were determined from participant-reported clinical history.

The chain carries TRBV11-2 and TRBJ2-5; D possibly corresponds to TRBD1 (5 bases). This clonotype originated in an older woman who had been exposed to COVID-19. Input material: PBMCs or T cells enriched from blood (not recorded which). The CDR3 DNA follows: TGTGCCAGCAGCTTAGATTACCGACAGAACCAAGAGACCCAGTACTTC. Translated, it gives CASSLDYRQNQETQYF. The complete variable domain, with remaining parts taken from reference TRBV11-2 and TRBJ2-5, reads EAGVAQSPRYKIIEKRQSVAFWCNPISGHATLYWYQQILGQGPKLLIQFQNNGVVDDSQLPKDRFSAERLKGVDSTLKIQPAKLEDSAVYLCASSLDYRQNQETQYFGPGTRLLVL.